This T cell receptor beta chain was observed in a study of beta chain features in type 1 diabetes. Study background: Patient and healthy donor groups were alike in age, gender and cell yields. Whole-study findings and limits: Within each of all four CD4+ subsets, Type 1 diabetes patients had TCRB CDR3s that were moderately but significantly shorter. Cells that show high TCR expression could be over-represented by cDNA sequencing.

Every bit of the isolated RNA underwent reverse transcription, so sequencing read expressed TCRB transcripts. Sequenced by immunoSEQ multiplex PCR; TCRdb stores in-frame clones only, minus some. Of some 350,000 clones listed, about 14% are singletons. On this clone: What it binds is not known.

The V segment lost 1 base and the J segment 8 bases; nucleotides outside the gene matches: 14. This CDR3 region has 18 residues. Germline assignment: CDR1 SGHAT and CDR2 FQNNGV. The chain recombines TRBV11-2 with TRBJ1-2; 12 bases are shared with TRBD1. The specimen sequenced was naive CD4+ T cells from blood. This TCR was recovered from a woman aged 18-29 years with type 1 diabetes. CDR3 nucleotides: TGTGCCAGCAGCTTAGGCCCCGGGACAGGGGGCAGAGGTGGCGGCTACACCTTC. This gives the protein CASSLGPGTGGRGGGYTF.